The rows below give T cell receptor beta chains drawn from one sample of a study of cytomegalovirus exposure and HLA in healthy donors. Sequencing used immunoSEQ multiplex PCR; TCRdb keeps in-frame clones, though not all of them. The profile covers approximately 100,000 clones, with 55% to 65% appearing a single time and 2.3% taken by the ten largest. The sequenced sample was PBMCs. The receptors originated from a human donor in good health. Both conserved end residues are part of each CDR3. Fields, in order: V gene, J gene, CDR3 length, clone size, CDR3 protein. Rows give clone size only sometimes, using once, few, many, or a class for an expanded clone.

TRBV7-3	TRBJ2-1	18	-	CASSSDTGGSGGRNEQFF
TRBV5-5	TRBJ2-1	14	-	CASSLTGWRNEQFF
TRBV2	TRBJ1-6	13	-	CASTQGAQSPLHF
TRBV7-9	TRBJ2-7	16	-	CASSLGGEQPAYEQYF
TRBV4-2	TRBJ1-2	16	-	CASSQDMGSASYGYTF
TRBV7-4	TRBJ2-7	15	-	CASSYVPGVYYEQYF
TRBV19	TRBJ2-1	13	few	CASSITEVGEQFF
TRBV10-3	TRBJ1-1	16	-	CAISAAGGPTRTEAFF
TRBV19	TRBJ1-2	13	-	CASTATGSSGYTF
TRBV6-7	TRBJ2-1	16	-	CASSYSRTSGGGEQFF
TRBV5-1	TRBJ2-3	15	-	CASSTDSGGSDTQYF
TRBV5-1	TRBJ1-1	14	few	CASSGMTGGTEAFF
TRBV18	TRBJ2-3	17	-	CASSPNAGTGRTDTQYF
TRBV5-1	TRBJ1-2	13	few	CASSWGQGYGYTF
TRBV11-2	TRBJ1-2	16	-	CASSLDLSGRNYGYTF
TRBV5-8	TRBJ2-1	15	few	CASSLEPSSYNEQFF
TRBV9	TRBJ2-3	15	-	CASSGQGMGTDTQYF
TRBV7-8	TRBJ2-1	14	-	CASSLAGRYNEQFF
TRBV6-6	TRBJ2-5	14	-	CASSYGPAGETQYF
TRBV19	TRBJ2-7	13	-	CASSIRGGGEQYF
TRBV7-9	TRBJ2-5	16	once	CASSLEVRGVKETQYF
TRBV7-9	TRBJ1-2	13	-	CASSYDRAYGYTF
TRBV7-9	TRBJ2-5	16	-	CASSPRSGGAIETQYF
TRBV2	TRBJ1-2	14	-	CASTLLRQENGYTF
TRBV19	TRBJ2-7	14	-	CASRLAGDTYEQYF
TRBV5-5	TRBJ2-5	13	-	CASSLLRQETQYF
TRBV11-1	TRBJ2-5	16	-	CASSLVAGITQETQYF
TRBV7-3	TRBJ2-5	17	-	CASSSDPLAGGQETQYF
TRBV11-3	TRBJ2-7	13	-	CASSLGRRGEQYF
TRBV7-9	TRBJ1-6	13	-	CASSSMEVGPLHF
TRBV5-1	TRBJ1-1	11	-	CASSLGGEAFF
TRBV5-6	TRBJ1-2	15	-	CASSLGPFRGYGYTF
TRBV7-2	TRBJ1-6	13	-	CASSLGADSPLHF
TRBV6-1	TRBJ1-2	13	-	CASRDRAKVGYTF
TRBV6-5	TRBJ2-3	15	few	CASSPRLAGADTQYF
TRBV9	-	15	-	CASSVAGSNSYEQYF
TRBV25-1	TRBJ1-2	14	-	CASSGEGRPDGYTF
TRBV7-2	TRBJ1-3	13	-	CASSLRSGNTIYF
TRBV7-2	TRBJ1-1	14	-	CASSLQNRATEAFF
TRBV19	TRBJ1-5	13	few	CASSVGQGKPQHF
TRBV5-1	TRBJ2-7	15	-	CASSQGDGYSYEQYF